One sample yielded the 8 T cell receptor beta chains listed below, sequenced in a study of blood T cell repertoires in COVID-19. Clones were sequenced by immunoSEQ multiplex PCR, and TCRdb holds only the in-frame ones, with some missing. The table shows more than 150,000 clones, with about 79% occurring only once. Sequenced sample: peripheral blood. The receptors originated from a woman between 70 and 85 years old with acute or convalescent COVID-19.

CDR3 in amino acids: CASSIEGQAGEKLFF. DNA of the CDR3: TGTGCCAGTAGTATAGAGGGACAGGCAGGCGAAAAACTGTTTTTT. The V gene is TRBV19, the J gene TRBJ1-4, with 8 bases matching TRBD1. The CDR3 has 15 amino acids. Germline CDR1 and CDR2: LNHDA and SQIVND (reference sequence). Trimming at V came to 0 bases and at J to 8 bases, leaving 5 bases not matched to a gene.

The V call is TRBV6-5, the J call TRBJ1-1; the D is unclear. The CDR3 totals 13 residues. Germline V gene data show CDR1 as MNHEY and CDR2 as SVGAGI. V was trimmed by 6 bases and J by 3 bases, leaving 11 bases between them. CDR3 in amino acids: CASSLNSDTEAFF. The CDR3 DNA is TGTGCCAGCAGCTTGAATTCGGACACTGAAGCTTTCTTT.

The V and J genes are TRBV7-7 and TRBJ2-5; the match to TRBD2 covers 13 bases. CDR3 size: 15 residues. Per germline, CDR1 SSHAT and CDR2 FNYEAQ (reference sequence). Unmatched junction bases numbered 8, after V lost 4 bases and J lost 9 bases. CDR3 amino acids: CASSSGTSGVVAQYF. For the CDR3, the DNA is TGTGCCAGCAGCTCTGGGACTAGCGGGGTTGTGGCCCAGTACTTC.

The genes are TRBV6-5 and TRBJ2-1, with 7 bases matching TRBD1. Germline V gene sequence: CDR1 MNHEY, CDR2 SVGAGI. CDR3 length: 11 residues. Trimming at V came to 6 bases and at J to 15 bases, leaving 8 bases not matched to a gene. The CDR3 spells CASRNQGVSFF. The CDR3 nucleotides read TGTGCCAGCAGAAATCAGGGGGTGTCGTTCTTC.

The V call is TRBV4-1, the J call TRBJ2-7; D is perhaps TRBD2 (5 bases). Germline V CDR1 and CDR2: MGHRA, YSYEKL. This CDR3 has 14 residues. Deletions cut 3 bases from V and 3 bases from J, with 12 bases between. Here the CDR3 reads CASSQGTTSYEQYF. In nucleotides, the CDR3 is TGCGCCAGCAGCCAGGGTACCACTAGCTACGAGCAGTACTTC.

This chain connects TRBV30 to TRBJ2-3; D gene ambiguous. The CDR3 consists of 16 residues. V was shortened by 3 bases and J by 5 bases, with 21 bases between the two germline ends. Germline CDR1 GTSNPN, CDR2 SVGIG (reference sequence). The CDR3 DNA reads TGTGCCTGGAGATCGGCGGTGGCAAGTCGCGGAGATACGCAGTATTTT. Translation gives CAWRSAVASRGDTQYF.

The chain carries TRBV5-1 and TRBJ2-7; possibly TRBD2 for D (6 bases). The CDR3 has 15 amino acids. Trimming cost V 2 bases and J 4 bases, with 16 bases left between them. CDR1 is SGHRS, CDR2 YFSETQ, per germline. The CDR3 sequence is CASSFHGASEYEQYF. CDR3 nucleotides: TGCGCCAGCAGCTTCCATGGAGCTAGCGAATACGAGCAGTACTTC. The full variable domain, completed using reference TRBV5-1 and TRBJ2-7, is KAGVTQTPRYLIKTRGQQVTLSCSPISGHRSVSWYQQTPGQGLQFLFEYFSETQRNKGNFPGRFSGRQFSNSRSEMNVSTLELGDSALYLCASSFHGASEYEQYFGPGTRLTVT.

The chain carries TRBV7-9 and TRBJ2-1; the match to TRBD2 covers 10 bases. The trim removed 5 bases at V and 10 bases at J, leaving 11 bases unmatched. Germline values: CDR1 SEHNR, CDR2 FQNEAQ (reference sequence). CDR3 length: 15 residues. The CDR3 bases are TGTGCCAGCAGCCGGCCGGCACTAGCGGGAAGGGAGCAGTTCTTC. Translated: CASSRPALAGREQFF.